This T cell receptor beta chain was sequenced for a study of T cells in tuberculosis. Study-level results: Active tuberculosis TCR-alpha repertoires lay closer to GMM-specific TCRs than IGRA-negative controls, suggesting clonal expansion. The TCR-beta difference was not significant; alpha differences partly reflected length.

As to time point: new active TB diagnosis, blood taken before or within 7 days of starting treatment. Active tuberculosis patients were new diagnoses, HIV-seronegative, South African, and aged 18 years or older. Generated by immunoSEQ multiplex PCR, the TCRdb table keeps only in-frame clones and is missing some. Here the sample spans over 25,000 clones, under 95% being singletons. As regards this clone: The target antigen is unknown.

In germline, CDR1 is MNHEY, CDR2 SMNVEV (reference sequence). V lost 3 bases to trimming and J lost 0 bases; unmatched junction nucleotides: 12. The CDR3 contains 21 residues. Source: PBMCs, taken at tuberculosis diagnosis. The chain combines TRBV27 with TRBJ2-6, with 12 bases aligning to TRBD1. The source of this sequence is an adult with tuberculosis. The DNA of the CDR3 is TGTGCCAGCAGTTTTTTGGGACAGGGGGCGTCCGACAACTCTGGGGCCAACGTCCTGACTTTC. This codes for CASSFLGQGASDNSGANVLTF.